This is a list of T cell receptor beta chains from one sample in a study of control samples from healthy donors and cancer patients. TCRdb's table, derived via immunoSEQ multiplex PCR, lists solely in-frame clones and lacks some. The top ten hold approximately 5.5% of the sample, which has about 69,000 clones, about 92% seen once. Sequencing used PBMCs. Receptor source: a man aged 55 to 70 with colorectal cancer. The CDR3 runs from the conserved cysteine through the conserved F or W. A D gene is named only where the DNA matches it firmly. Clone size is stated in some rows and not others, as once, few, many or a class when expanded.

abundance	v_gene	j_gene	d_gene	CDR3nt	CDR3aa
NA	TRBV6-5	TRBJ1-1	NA	TGTGCCAGCAGTTACAGTTCGTCATGGGGTGAAGCTTTCTTT	CASSYSSSWGEAFF
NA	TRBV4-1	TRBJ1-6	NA	TGCGCCAGCAGCCAATCAGGGAACTCCTATAATTCACCCCTCCACTTT	CASSQSGNSYNSPLHF
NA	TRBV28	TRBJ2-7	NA	TGTGCCAGCAGTCCCGGACTGTTCTACGAGCAGTACTTC	CASSPGLFYEQYF
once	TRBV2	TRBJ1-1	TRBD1	TGTGCCAGCAATTTACAGGGGGCAAGCACTGAAGCTTTCTTT	CASNLQGASTEAFF
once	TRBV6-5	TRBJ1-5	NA	TGTGCCAGCAGGGATAGCAATCAGCCCCAGCATTTT	CASRDSNQPQHF
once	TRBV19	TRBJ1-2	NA	TGTGCCACACGGGAGGACTACATTAACTATGGCTACACCTTC	CATREDYINYGYTF
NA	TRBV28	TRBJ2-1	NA	TGTGCCAGCAGTTTAGGGGGGTACTCCTACAATGAGCAGTTCTTC	CASSLGGYSYNEQFF
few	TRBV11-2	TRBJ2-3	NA	TGTGCCAGCGGACCGGGGGATACGCAGTATTTT	CASGPGDTQYF
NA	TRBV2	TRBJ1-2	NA	TGTGCCAGCACTACTTGGGGAATTCGGCCTCCTTATGGCTACACCTTC	CASTTWGIRPPYGYTF
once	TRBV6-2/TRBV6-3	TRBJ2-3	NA	TGTGCCAGCAGTCCCTACAGAGACACAGATACGCAGTATTTT	CASSPYRDTDTQYF
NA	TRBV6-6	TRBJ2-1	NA	TGTGCCAGCAGTAATAACAGGGCTAGCTCCTACAATGAGCAGTTCTTC	CASSNNRASSYNEQFF
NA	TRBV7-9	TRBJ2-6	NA	TGTGCCAGCAGCCCTGACGGCCTCTCTGGGGCCAACGTCCTGACTTTC	CASSPDGLSGANVLTF
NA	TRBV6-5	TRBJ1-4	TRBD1	TGTGCCAGCAACGGACAGGGCAGCGAAAAACTGTTTTTT	CASNGQGSEKLFF
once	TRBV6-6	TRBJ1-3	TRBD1	TGTGCCAGCAGTCCATCTATCCCGGGACAGACTGGCTCTGGAAACACCATATATTTT	CASSPSIPGQTGSGNTIYF
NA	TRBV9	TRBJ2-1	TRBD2	TGTGCCAGCAGCGTAGGCGGGGGGGGCTACAATGAGCAGTTCTTC	CASSVGGGGYNEQFF
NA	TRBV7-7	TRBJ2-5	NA	TGTGCCAGCAGCCCGTCCGGGGTGGAGACCCAGTACTTC	CASSPSGVETQYF
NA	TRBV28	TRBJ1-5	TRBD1	TGTGCCAGCAGCCCCTACAGGGGGCAAGGTCAGCCCCAGCATTTT	CASSPYRGQGQPQHF
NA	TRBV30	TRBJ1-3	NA	TGTGCCTGGAGTGTACGGGGGAGTCTAGGAAACACCATATATTTT	CAWSVRGSLGNTIYF
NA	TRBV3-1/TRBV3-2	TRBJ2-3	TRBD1	TGTGCCAGCAGCCAAGAGAGCAGGGGGTGTACAGATACGCAGTATTTT	CASSQESRGCTDTQYF
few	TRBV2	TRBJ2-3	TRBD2	TGTGCCAGCTGCGCTAGCGGGGGTGCAGATACGCAGTATTTT	CASCASGGADTQYF
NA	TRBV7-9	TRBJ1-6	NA	TGTGCCAGCAGCTTACAGGGCTATTCACCCCTCCACTTT	CASSLQGYSPLHF
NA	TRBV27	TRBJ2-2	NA	TGTGCCAGCAGTTTATCGGGCGGGGGACAGGAGAAGACCGGGGAGCTGTTTTTT	CASSLSGGGQEKTGELFF
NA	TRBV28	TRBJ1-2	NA	TGTGCCAGCAGTTCCTCGGGCTATGGCTACACCTTC	CASSSSGYGYTF
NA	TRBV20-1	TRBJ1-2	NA	TGCAGTGCTAGACCGGGAGGCTACACCTTC	CSARPGGYTF
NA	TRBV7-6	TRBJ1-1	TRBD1	TGTGCCAGCAGCTTGGGACAGGGGGCCCTAGAGAACACTGAAGCTTTCTTT	CASSLGQGALENTEAFF
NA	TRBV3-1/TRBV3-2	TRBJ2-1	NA	TGTGCCAGCAGCCAAATTCGCGAGCAGTTCTTC	CASSQIREQFF
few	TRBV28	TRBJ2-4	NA	TGTGCCAGCAGAGGGATTTGGGAAAACATTCAGTACTTC	CASRGIWENIQYF
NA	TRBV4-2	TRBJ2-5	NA	TGTGCCAGCAGCACCCTGACGGGGAAGGGAGAGACCCAGTACTTC	CASSTLTGKGETQYF
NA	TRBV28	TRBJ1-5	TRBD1	TGTGCCAGCAGCGACAGGGGCAGGATCGGAAGCAATCAGCCCCAGCATTTT	CASSDRGRIGSNQPQHF
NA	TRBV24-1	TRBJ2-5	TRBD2	TGTGCCACCAGTGATTCGCTAGCGGGGAGTTCGGTAAAAGAGACCCAGTACTTC	CATSDSLAGSSVKETQYF
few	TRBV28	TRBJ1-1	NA	TGTGCCAGCAAAATAAGAGTTCCGAACACTGAAGCTTTCTTT	CASKIRVPNTEAFF
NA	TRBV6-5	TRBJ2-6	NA	TGTGCCAGCAGTTACCTATCCTCTGGGGCCAACGTCCTGACTTTC	CASSYLSSGANVLTF